The source of this T cell receptor (beta chain) is a study of blood T cell repertoires in COVID-19. Turning to the study itself: The study drew acute and convalescent COVID-19 samples from the United States, Italy and Spain. T cells, B-cell-depleted T cells, or PBMCs supplied cDNA or gDNA.

Produced via immunoSEQ multiplex PCR; TCRdb's table is partial and in-frame only. The sample yields 150,000 or so clones, about 92% seen once. V lost 1 base and J lost 5; bases outside the gene matches: 10. Germline V gene lookup returns CDR1 MGHRA and CDR2 YSYEKL. The CDR3 spans 16 residues. The receptor comes from a man between 60 and 75 years old with active or convalescent COVID-19. This sequence joins TRBV4-1 and TRBJ1-2; 7 bases are shared with TRBD1. Sequenced input: peripheral blood. The CDR3 reads CASSQAREQGRYGYTF. Here the CDR3 DNA reads TGCGCCAGCAGCCAAGCCCGAGAACAGGGGCGGTATGGCTACACCTTC.